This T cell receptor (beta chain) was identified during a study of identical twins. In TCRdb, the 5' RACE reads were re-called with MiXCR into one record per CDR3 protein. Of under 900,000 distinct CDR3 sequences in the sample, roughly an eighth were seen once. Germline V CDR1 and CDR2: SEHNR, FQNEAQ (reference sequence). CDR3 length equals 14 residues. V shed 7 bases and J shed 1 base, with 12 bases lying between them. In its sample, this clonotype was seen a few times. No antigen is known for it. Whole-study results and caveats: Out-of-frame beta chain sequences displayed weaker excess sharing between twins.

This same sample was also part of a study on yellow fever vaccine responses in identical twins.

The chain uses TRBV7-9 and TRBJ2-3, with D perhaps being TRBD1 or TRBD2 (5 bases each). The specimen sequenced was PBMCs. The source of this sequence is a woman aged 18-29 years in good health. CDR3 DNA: TGTGCCAGCACCGGGGCGGTCGGCACAGATACGCAGTATTTT. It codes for CASTGAVGTDTQYF.